This TCR beta chain comes out of a study of neurological immune-mediated disorders. General observations from the study: Healthy controls had more TCR clonal expansion than multiple sclerosis, which showed the least, whereas HTLV-1-associated myelopathy showed the most.

As for the cDNA, it was generated by 5'RACE with 10-nucleotide random UMIs. TCRdb re-analysed the 5' RACE reads in MiXCR, keeping a single row per CDR3 protein. Altogether tens of thousands of distinct CDR3 sequences are present, just over 2.5% being singletons, with the ten largest covering 0.9% to 1.4%. This clonotype appeared many times. What it binds is not known. With V trimmed by 0 bases and J by 3 bases, 4 bases remained unmatched. Germline assignment: CDR1 SGDLS and CDR2 YYNGEE. This CDR3 has 15 amino acids. Material: PBMCs. The origin of this receptor is a woman aged 25 to 39 with multiple sclerosis. The chain combines TRBV9 with TRBJ2-7, with 9 bases matching TRBD1. CDR3: CASSVGPGQGYEQYF. DNA for the CDR3: TGTGCCAGCAGCGTAGGTCCGGGACAGGGCTACGAGCAGTACTTC.